Listed below are T cell receptor beta chains from one sample, sequenced in a study of T cell responses to AZD1222 COVID-19 vaccine. Produced via immunoSEQ multiplex PCR; TCRdb's table is partial and in-frame only. The profile covers 100,000 to 120,000 clones, with roughly 92% appearing a single time and 2.5% taken by the ten largest. Specimen: peripheral blood, collected 28 days after the second AZD1222 dose. Receptors were obtained from an adult who received the AZD1222 COVID-19 vaccine. CDR3s include the opening cysteine and the closing phenylalanine or tryptophan. The order of the fields is J gene, D gene, clone size, V gene, CDR3 DNA, CDR3 protein. The D gene is left open where the match is weak. For some rows the clone size is stated as once, few or many, or as a class when expanded; others skip it.

>TRBJ2-7|NA|NA|TRBV3-1/TRBV3-2
TGTGCCAGCAGCCAAGGGAGCGGCCCCTACGAGCAGTACTTC
CASSQGSGPYEQYF
>TRBJ2-2|NA|NA|TRBV6-5
TGTGCCAGCAGTTACTCGATGGGTAGGAACACCGGGGAGCTGTTTTTT
CASSYSMGRNTGELFF
>TRBJ1-1|NA|NA|TRBV18
TGTGCCAGCTCACCCGGACAGATAAACACTGAAGCTTTCTTT
CASSPGQINTEAFF
>TRBJ2-7|NA|once|TRBV6-6
TGTGCCAGCAGTTCTCGGACAGCAGGGGAGCAGTACTTC
CASSSRTAGEQYF
>TRBJ2-7|NA|NA|TRBV14
TGTGCCAGCAGAGGGGACTCCTTCTCCTACGAGCAGTACTTC
CASRGDSFSYEQYF
>TRBJ2-2|NA|NA|TRBV15
TGTGCCACCAGCAGAGAAGCCGGGAACACCGGGGAGCTGTTTTTT
CATSREAGNTGELFF
>TRBJ2-3|TRBD2|NA|TRBV5-1
TGCGCCAGCAGCTTGGGACTAGCGGGGCGCACAGATACGCAGTATTTT
CASSLGLAGRTDTQYF
>TRBJ2-4|TRBD2|NA|TRBV7-9
TGTGCCAGCAGCTTAGGACTAGGGCTAGCGGGCCTCGCCAAAAACATTCAGTACTTC
CASSLGLGLAGLAKNIQYF
>TRBJ1-3|NA|NA|TRBV19
TGTGCCAGTAGTATTCAGGCAGACTCTGGAAACACCATATATTTT
CASSIQADSGNTIYF
>TRBJ2-3|NA|NA|TRBV12-5
TGTGCTAGTGGTTTGGAGGAGGGATCAACGCAGTATTTT
CASGLEEGSTQYF
>TRBJ1-5|TRBD1|NA|TRBV6-1
TGTGCCAGCAGTGGCCCGACAGGGTATAGCAATCAGCCCCAGCATTTT
CASSGPTGYSNQPQHF
>TRBJ1-2|NA|few|TRBV10-3
TGTGCCATCAGCCCCCCAGGGGTGGGCTACACCTTC
CAISPPGVGYTF
>TRBJ2-2|TRBD2|NA|TRBV5-1
TGCGCCAGCAGCCCGGGACTAGCTTTCACCGGGGAGCTGTTTTTT
CASSPGLAFTGELFF
>TRBJ1-2|NA|NA|TRBV6-6
TGTGCCAGCAGTCTGATTCGCAACTATGGCTACACCTTC
CASSLIRNYGYTF
>TRBJ2-2|TRBD1|once|TRBV7-9
TGTGCCAGCAGCAAGTCCGGGACAGCCAACACCGGGGAGCTGTTTTTT
CASSKSGTANTGELFF
>TRBJ2-5|TRBD1|NA|TRBV24-1
TGTGCCACCAGTGATCCCCACAGGGGATCCGAGACCCAGTACTTC
CATSDPHRGSETQYF
>TRBJ2-2|NA|once|TRBV3-1/TRBV3-2
TGTGCCAGCAGTGCCCTGCAGGGGCAGGCCGGGGAGCTGTTTTTT
CASSALQGQAGELFF
>TRBJ2-2|NA|NA|TRBV21-1
TGTGCCAGCAGCAGAACAGGGGCTTTAGAGCTGTTTTTT
CASSRTGALELFF
>TRBJ1-2|NA|NA|TRBV5-6
TGTGCCAGCAGCTTGGACGGCTCGACAGCCGCGGTCCCCTATGGCTACACCTTC
CASSLDGSTAAVPYGYTF
>TRBJ2-5|NA|NA|TRBV4-3
TGCGCCAGCAGCCAAGCGGTGGGGGCGGGTTATGAGACCCAGTACTTC
CASSQAVGAGYETQYF
>TRBJ1-5|NA|NA|TRBV7-9
TGTGCCAGCAGCTTAGTAAAGGGCGGGCCCCAGCATTTT
CASSLVKGGPQHF
>TRBJ1-2|NA|NA|TRBV19
TGTGCCAGTAGTGCCTCCGGGACACAGCTAGGTGGCTACACCTTC
CASSASGTQLGGYTF
>TRBJ1-3|TRBD1|NA|TRBV6-4
TGTGCCAGCAGTGACCCGGGACAGGGGGGTTGTGGAAACACCATATATTTT
CASSDPGQGGCGNTIYF
>TRBJ1-4|NA|NA|TRBV5-5
TGTGCCAGCAGCTTAGCAGGGTCAACTAATGAAAAACTGTTTTTT
CASSLAGSTNEKLFF
>TRBJ1-2|NA|NA|TRBV6-5
TGTGCCAGCAGCTCCATAACAGCGAACTATGGCTACACCTTC
CASSSITANYGYTF
>TRBJ2-3|NA|once|TRBV19
TGTGCCAGCCGAGGGGATACGCAGTATTTT
CASRGDTQYF
>TRBJ2-2|TRBD1|NA|TRBV5-1
TGCGCCAGCAGCTTGGAGGGACAGGGCGGGAGTGGGAACACCGGGGAGCTGTTTTTT
CASSLEGQGGSGNTGELFF
>TRBJ2-5|NA|NA|TRBV18
TGTGCCAGCTCACCACGGGAGACCCAGTACTTC
CASSPRETQYF
>TRBJ2-5|NA|NA|TRBV4-1
TGCGCCAGCAGCCAAGTGGGCGAGGCCAAAGAGACCCAGTACTTC
CASSQVGEAKETQYF
>TRBJ2-5|NA|once|TRBV3-1/TRBV3-2
TGTGCCAGCAGCGGGGTCACAGAGACCCAGTACTTC
CASSGVTETQYF
>TRBJ1-2|TRBD1|NA|TRBV6-4
TGTGCCAGCACCATCCGACAGGGGGATGGCTACACCTTC
CASTIRQGDGYTF
>TRBJ2-7|TRBD1|NA|TRBV7-2
TGTGCCAGCAGCCTCGCCGGGACAGGGGCGACGACCTACGAGCAGTACTTC
CASSLAGTGATTYEQYF
>TRBJ2-7|TRBD1|NA|TRBV10-3
TGTGCCATCAGTGAGCCATGGACAGGGGTAATCGAGCAGTACTTC
CAISEPWTGVIEQYF
>TRBJ2-3|TRBD2|NA|TRBV5-5
TGTGCCAGCAGCGTACTAGCGGGGGATCCGGGAGATACGCAGTATTTT
CASSVLAGDPGDTQYF
>TRBJ1-5|NA|NA|TRBV20-1
TGCAGTGCTAGTCCCTCAGGGCCTAGCAATCAGCCCCAGCATTTT
CSASPSGPSNQPQHF
>TRBJ2-7|TRBD2|NA|TRBV9
TGTGCCAGCAGCGTCCTAGCGGGGGGGTTCTACGAGCAGTACTTC
CASSVLAGGFYEQYF
>TRBJ2-1|TRBD2|once|TRBV19
TGTGCCAGTTCCGTAAGCGGGGGCCGCTACAATGAGCAGTTCTTC
CASSVSGGRYNEQFF
>TRBJ1-6|TRBD1|NA|TRBV18
TGTGCCAGCTCACCACTGGCACAGGGGTCCATTTCACCCCTCCACTTT
CASSPLAQGSISPLHF
>TRBJ1-4|TRBD1|NA|TRBV4-2
TGTGCCAGCAGCCAACAGGGGGGAAATAATGAAAAACTGTTTTTT
CASSQQGGNNEKLFF
>TRBJ2-5|TRBD1|NA|TRBV7-9
TGTGCCAGCAGGCCTACAGGGGGCTCGGAGACCCAGTACTTC
CASRPTGGSETQYF
>TRBJ2-5|TRBD2|NA|TRBV7-2
TGTGCCAGCAGCTTATCAGGGACTAGCGGGGCTGGGGAGACCCAGTACTTC
CASSLSGTSGAGETQYF
>TRBJ1-1|NA|NA|TRBV10-1
TGCGCCAGCAGTGATTTTCCGGCGGACAGAGGGAGAGCCCCGAACACTGAAGCTTTCTTT
CASSDFPADRGRAPNTEAFF
>TRBJ1-3|NA|NA|TRBV14
TGTGCCAGCAGCCACCGCAGTGTGTTTGGAAACACCATATATTTT
CASSHRSVFGNTIYF
>TRBJ2-1|NA|NA|TRBV10-1
TGCGCCAGCAGTGACACTAGTCACAATGAGCAGTTCTTC
CASSDTSHNEQFF
>TRBJ2-1|NA|NA|TRBV2
TGTGCCAGCAGTGAGAGGCTAGCCAGTCGTAATGAGCAGTTCTTC
CASSERLASRNEQFF
>TRBJ1-1|NA|NA|TRBV10-3
TGTGCCATCATGGCCGGGGCGAACACTGAAGCTTTCTTT
CAIMAGANTEAFF
>TRBJ2-1|NA|NA|TRBV6-2/TRBV6-3
TGTGCCAGCAGTTATAGGGGTAGCCTCTACAATGAGCAGTTCTTC
CASSYRGSLYNEQFF
>TRBJ1-5|NA|NA|TRBV6-5
TGTGCCAGCAGTTACTCGCGGGGAACTAGCAATCAGCCCCAGCATTTT
CASSYSRGTSNQPQHF
>TRBJ1-4|NA|NA|TRBV2
TGTGCCAGCAGCCCTGACACCGCAACTAATGAAAAACTGTTTTTT
CASSPDTATNEKLFF
>TRBJ1-4|NA|NA|TRBV4-3
TGCGCCAGCAGCACTGTGACAGCGAATAATGAAAAACTGTTTTTT
CASSTVTANNEKLFF
>TRBJ1-1|NA|NA|TRBV30
TGTGCCTGCCGGGCCCCCGAAGGCGCTTTCTTT
CACRAPEGAFF
>TRBJ2-2|NA|NA|TRBV5-1
TGCGCCAGCAGCTTGGCGCCGGCCTCGAACACCGGGGAGCTGTTTTTT
CASSLAPASNTGELFF
>TRBJ2-2|TRBD1|NA|TRBV7-3
TGTGCCAGCAGCTTAGCAGGGGGTGGCACCGGGGAGCTGTTTTTT
CASSLAGGGTGELFF
>TRBJ1-2|NA|NA|TRBV7-2
TGTGCCAGCAGCTTAGATAAGGGGGGTTCCTATGGCTACACCTTC
CASSLDKGGSYGYTF
>TRBJ1-2|TRBD1|NA|TRBV4-1
TGCGCCAGCAGCCTAGACTGGACAGGGGGATCGGCTAACTATGGCTACACCTTC
CASSLDWTGGSANYGYTF
>TRBJ1-6|NA|few|TRBV6-4
TGTGCCAGCAGGTCCATAGAGGATCGGGGGGCAAGTTCACCCCTCCACTTT
CASRSIEDRGASSPLHF
>TRBJ2-7|NA|NA|TRBV3-1/TRBV3-2
TGTGCCAGCAGCCAAGTTTCAGGCGAGCAGTACTTC
CASSQVSGEQYF
>TRBJ2-5|NA|NA|TRBV3-1/TRBV3-2
TGTGCCAGCAGCCAAAGGGAAGAGACCCAGTACTTC
CASSQREETQYF
>TRBJ1-2|NA|NA|TRBV4-2
TGTGCCAGCAGCCAAGACAACAGGCTATTTTATGGCTACACCTTC
CASSQDNRLFYGYTF